What follows is one T cell receptor (beta chain) and its context. The identical CDR3 is also encoded by other nucleotide sequences in the sample. This entry is derived from a study of blood T cell repertoires in COVID-19. As for the study in general: Nucleic acid was either cDNA or gDNA, and it came from T cells, B-cell-depleted T cells, or PBMCs.

Measured with immunoSEQ multiplex PCR; TCRdb has only the in-frame clones, and not every one. This sample has 95,000 to 150,000 clones, with about 70% found just once. This TCR derives from a man at least 80 years old with COVID-19, enrolled during active disease. The sequenced sample was peripheral blood.

Written as DNA, the CDR3 is TGTGCCAGCAGTTTTCTGGATACGCAGTATTTT. It encodes CASSFLDTQYF. The chain carries TRBV12-3 or TRBV12-4 and TRBJ2-3; D ambiguous. V lost 3 bases and J lost 6, with 4 bases in between. This CDR3 is 11 amino acids long.